These 6 T cell receptor beta chains originate from one sample sequenced in a study of T-cell reconstitution after alpha-beta-depleted transplantation in children. Library preparation (for TCRbeta) was performed with unique molecular identifiers. TCRdb reprocessed the PCR reads via MiXCR and lists one record per CDR3 protein. The table includes about 610,000 distinct CDR3 sequences, more than 9% detected once. The source was PBMCs from the stem cell graft donor, collected from the stem cell graft. Receptor source: a human donor who donated a stem cell graft to a child with acute myeloid leukemia.

This clonotype was observed many times. This chain joins TRBV4-2 and TRBJ1-1; TRBD1 might be the D (5 bases). The CDR3 sequence is 15 residues long. CDR1 LGHNA and CDR2 YNFKEQ come from the germline V gene. The V gene lost 0 bases and the J gene lost 1 base, with 9 bases spanning the gap. The CDR3 loop reads CASSQDRTQNTEAFF. The DNA of the CDR3 is TGTGCCAGCAGCCAAGATAGGACACAGAACACTGAAGCTTTCTTT.

This clonotype has a count of ten or more. This rearrangement joins TRBV7-3 to TRBJ2-4; D possibly uses TRBD1 or TRBD2 (6 bases each). CDR1 is SGHTA, CDR2 FQGTGA, per germline. The V and J ends lost 1 base and 8 bases respectively, with 15 bases between them. This CDR3 has 15 residues. The CDR3 nucleotides are TGTGCCAGCAGCTTAAGAGGGGGGTCCTTAGACATTCAGTACTTC. Translating gives CASSLRGGSLDIQYF.

This clonotype was seen a few times. The CDR3 DNA reads as TGTGCCAGCAGGAGGATTACAACTAATGAAAAACTGTTTTTT. Translating gives CASRRITTNEKLFF. The rearrangement uses TRBV6-1 and TRBJ1-4, with unresolved D. Trimming stripped 6 bases from V and 0 bases from J, with 8 bases between. The CDR3 length is 14 residues. CDR1 is MNHNS and CDR2 is SASEGT in the germline V gene.

The V gene is TRBV4-2, the J gene TRBJ1-2, with 7 positions matching TRBD1. This CDR3 has 17 residues. After removal of 1 base from V and 4 bases from J, the junction contained 12 bases not matched to a gene. From germline, CDR1 is LGHNA and CDR2 YNFKEQ. The CDR3 protein is CASSQAIGTETFYGYTF. The DNA of the CDR3 is TGTGCCAGCAGCCAAGCTATTGGGACAGAAACTTTCTATGGCTACACCTTC.

The V gene is TRBV7-2, the J gene TRBJ2-1; maybe TRBD2 (6 bases). Per germline, CDR1 SGHTA and CDR2 FQGNSA. V was trimmed by 2 bases and J by 8 bases, leaving 22 bases between them. The CDR3 is 17 amino acids. DNA for the CDR3: TGTGCCAGCAGCTTACTATCGGGCGGGATTGGGTCCCATGAGCAGTTCTTC. It yields the protein CASSLLSGGIGSHEQFF.

Many counts were recorded for this clonotype. The gene calls are TRBV11-2 and TRBJ2-6; 7 bases agree with TRBD2. Germline lookup yields CDR1 SGHAT and CDR2 FQNNGV. This CDR3 contains 18 residues. J was trimmed by 0 bases and V by 7 bases; bases with no gene match: 12. The CDR3 is CASKKDGGVYSGANVLTF. CDR3 in DNA: TGTGCCAGCAAAAAGGATGGGGGGGTATACTCTGGGGCCAACGTCCTGACTTTC.